Described below is a single TCR beta chain sequence and its context. The target antigen is unknown. After removal of 3 bases from V and 1 base from J, the junction contained 7 bases not matched to a gene. The CDR3 is made up of 15 amino acids. Germline assignment: CDR1 SGHRS and CDR2 YFSETQ. One to two pinch biopsies were taken from the rectum during colonoscopy. This sample is drawn from a study of pediatric ulcerative colitis. Study at large: Most patients had pancolitis, and two had left-sided colitis.

The method was immunoSEQ multiplex PCR; TCRdb's version includes in-frame clones alone and lacks a portion of them. This table has tens of thousands of clones, approximately 73% appearing once. Study results and caveats: In rectum, acute severe colitis had expanded clones and less diversity. Rectal pinch biopsies may have included blood-derived T cells, especially in patients with overt colitis. Two rectal clonotypes were found only in ulcerative colitis patients, all of them.

The receptor was isolated from a boy younger than 18 with moderate ulcerative colitis. The sample consisted of gut tissue. The chain combines TRBV5-1 with TRBJ2-7; 7 nucleotides agree with TRBD2. The CDR3 protein is CASSSQSGVSYEQYF. DNA of the CDR3: TGCGCCAGCAGCTCGCAAAGCGGGGTTTCCTACGAGCAGTACTTC.